Sequencing of this T cell receptor beta chain was carried out in a study of PD-L1 blockade in urothelial cancer. Overall study context: Once treatment had started, blood was analyzed at 3 weeks (second dose) and again at 6 weeks.

The CDR3 spans 12 residues. V lost 3 bases to trimming and J lost 4 bases; unmatched junction nucleotides: 0. The germline gives CDR1 SGHRS, CDR2 YFSETQ. Time point indicated: peripheral blood 6 weeks after treatment start. Measured with immunoSEQ multiplex PCR; TCRdb has only the in-frame clones, and not every one. The table includes some 110,000 clones, around 89% detected once. This sequence originates from a man aged 55 to 70 with urothelial cancer. V gene TRBV5-1 combines with J gene TRBJ2-5; 7 nucleotides agree with TRBD1. Sequenced here: PBMCs, sampled around atezolizumab (anti-PD-L1) treatment. The CDR3 coding sequence is TGCGCCAGCAGCTCAGGGGGAGAGACCCAGTACTTC. This encodes CASSSGGETQYF.